This TCR beta chain was captured by sequencing in a study of vaccination effects on CD4 cells after COVID-19. Notes on this clone: The target antigen is unknown.

The authors isolated CD4+ T cells after roughly 10 days of culture. Two doses of BNT162b2 or mRNA-1273 vaccine were administered to participants. The ends were cut back, 3 bases at V and 8 bases at J, with 23 bases in the middle. This CDR3 region has 17 residues. Germline CDR1 reads LGHDT; CDR2 reads YNNKEL (reference sequence). TCRdb's copy holds only in-frame clones and misses some; the assay was immunoSEQ multiplex PCR. The table shows approximately 38,000 clones, with approximately 70% occurring only once. This clonotype originated in a human donor who received a COVID-19 vaccine. Sequences were derived from CD4+ T cells from PBMCs cultured without peptide, sampled after COVID-19 vaccination. The chain is built from TRBV3-1 (or the pseudogene TRBV3-2) and TRBJ2-1, with no clear D. The CDR3 loop is CASSQARSRPFDDEQFF. The CDR3 region has the DNA TGTGCCAGCAGCCAGGCACGATCTAGACCATTTGACGATGAGCAGTTCTTC.